This T cell receptor (beta chain) stems from a study of T cells in Graves' hyperthyroidism and ophthalmopathy. The CDR3 sequence is 15 residues long. Per germline, CDR1 SNHLY and CDR2 FYNNEI. J lost 6 bases, V lost 4 bases, and 6 bases had no gene match. This clonotype was seen repeatedly, ten times or more. Antigen unknown. Criteria for exclusion of patients were uncontrolled infection, other autoimmune disease, pregnancy or lactation. Amplification targeted TCR beta CDR3 regions from RNA transcripts. First-round RT-PCR of the TCR CDR3 relied on the HTBI primer set. In TCRdb, the multiplex PCR reads were re-called with MiXCR into one record per CDR3 protein. This sample has some 250,000 distinct CDR3 sequences, with about 15% found just once. The study, taken as a whole, reports: Most clonotypes expanded in the thyroid (above 0.001) were also present in blood.

Specimen: blood. This receptor was taken from a woman aged 40 to 49 with Graves' hyperthyroidism that later progressed to Graves' ophthalmopathy. The chain combines TRBV2 with TRBJ2-1; TRBD2 matches 10 bases. For the CDR3, the DNA is TGTGCCAGCAGTGCGCCAGCGGGAGGGTCCAATGAGCAGTTCTTC. It yields the protein CASSAPAGGSNEQFF.